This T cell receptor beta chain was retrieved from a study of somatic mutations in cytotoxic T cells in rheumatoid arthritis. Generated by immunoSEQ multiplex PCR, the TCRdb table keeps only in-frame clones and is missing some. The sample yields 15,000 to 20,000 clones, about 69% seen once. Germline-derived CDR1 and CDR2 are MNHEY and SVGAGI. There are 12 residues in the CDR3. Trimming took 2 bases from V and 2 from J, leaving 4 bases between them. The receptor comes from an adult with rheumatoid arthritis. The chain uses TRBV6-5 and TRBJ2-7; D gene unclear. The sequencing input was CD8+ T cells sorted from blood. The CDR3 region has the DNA TGTGCCAGCAGTTACGGCCCCTACGAGCAGTACTTC. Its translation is CASSYGPYEQYF.